The present TCR beta chain was sequenced within a study of Tregs in tolerant kidney transplant recipients (dated by TCRdb to the late 2010s). About the investigation overall: The transplants used related donors with nonmyeloablative bone marrow transplantation, and mixed chimerism in the human trials was transient. The study applied TCRbeta sequencing to find donor-specific regulatory T cells before combined kidney and bone marrow transplantation and then followed those same cells after transplant.

This clone was picked up one time. Its antigen is unknown. No qualities accompany the bases; no much larger clone lies one base away. The sample's time point label is to be understood as: blood sample drawn before combined kidney and bone marrow transplant. Thawed PBMCs were FACS-sorted into unstimulated Tregs (CD4+CD25+CD127-), CD4+ non-Tregs (CD4+CD25-), CD4 cells and CD8 cells. The patients were a handful of recipients of combined kidney and bone marrow transplants from the ITN036ST trial, and samples were available only for these trial subjects. Healthy control blood was separated into PBMCs by Ficoll density gradient and cryopreserved, and patient PBMCs were collected both before and after transplant. Genomic DNA was extracted from sorted cells with the QIAGEN DNeasy Blood and Tissue Kit for TCRbeta CDR3 sequencing. High-throughput TCRbeta CDR3 sequencing was carried out commercially through immunoSEQ, with PCR amplification with bias correction and internal controls included. As for how the authors treated the data: A unique productive TCRbeta sequence was defined by the CDR3 nucleotide sequence when primers matched, and otherwise by the CDR3 amino acid sequence together with the Vbeta and Jbeta genes. As a correction for sorting error, sequences shared between sorted populations at a frequency ratio of 2:1 or less were discarded, and the remaining shared sequences were assigned to the higher population. Donor-reactive sequences were defined as at least 5-fold expanded in CFSE-low cells versus unstimulated cells, with frequency of at least 0.01% in CFSE-low cells. Repertoire divergence was quantified by Jensen-Shannon divergence using the top 100 TCRbeta sequences ranked by frequency. For any sample with multiple sequencing runs, sorting error was corrected in each run separately before the runs were pooled. The table comes from immuneACCESS by way of TCRdb, which keeps in-frame sequences with V and J called. Part of the clones is missing from these tables; in studies checked, under half for an unresolved V gene and the rest for unknown reasons. The DNA was the basis for D and trimming; V, J and clone size are from that table. This sample is represented by about 69,000 clones; less than 90% of them were singletons. The ten largest clones take up approximately 0.4% of the sample.

What the research found in general, with its limitations: Donor-specific Treg expansion was found to exceed global Treg expansion in tolerant patients, suggesting antigen-driven rather than nonspecific expansion. Expanding Tregs with activated donor B cells appeared to identify the most biologically relevant and donor-specific TCRbeta repertoire. Although technical replication error seemed to be minimal, the question of biological reproducibility was not addressed directly. The study was constrained by small patient numbers, and validation of the findings is required in larger populations and under other immunosuppression protocols. PCR primers changed over time for some patients, so nucleotide-level comparison across those patients' samples was not possible.

Looking up the germline V gene yields CDR1 SGHTS and CDR2 YDEGEE. The cysteine opens and the phenylalanine closes a CDR3 of 16 amino acids. Left in the record is the CDR3 DNA by itself, 48 bases read in frame from the first base. After removal of 7 bases from V and 5 bases from J, the junction retains 16 bases not matched to a gene. This receptor was identified in a human donor who received a combined kidney and bone marrow transplant. Recombination joined TRBV5-8 with TRBJ2-3, and 7 bases in between align with TRBD2. Here the sequenced sample was CD4+ T cells from blood, taken before the transplant. The DNA reads TGTGCCAGCTCGCCAGGGAGCGGGACTTGGGAAGATACGCAGTATTTT. The resulting protein is CASSPGSGTWEDTQYF.